This T cell receptor beta chain was identified in a study of PD-L1 blockade in urothelial cancer. For the study at large: Each blood sample yielded a median of around 130,000 T cells. Study results and limitations: Durable-benefit cases showed more tumor-associated blood clone expansion at 3 weeks.

Trimming removed 3 bases from V and 6 bases from J, with 23 bases in between. The CDR3 totals 17 residues. CDR1 is MNHNS, CDR2 SASEGT, per germline. Every PCR was spiked with synthetic TCR analog templates. Profiled with immunoSEQ multiplex PCR; TCRdb holds only in-frame clones, not every one. The sample lists under 50,000 clones, 82% occurring once. As for this clone: The antigen is not known.

Time point in this sample: pretreatment peripheral blood. All patients handed over anywhere from 1 to 8 samples, pretreatment and on-treatment. Sequenced here: PBMCs, sampled around atezolizumab (anti-PD-L1) treatment. The clonotype was recovered from a man over 45 with urothelial cancer. The J gene is TRBJ1-2, the V gene TRBV6-1, with TRBD1 as a possible D gene (6 bases). The CDR3 DNA sequence: TGTGCCAGCAGTGATAAGAATATGGACAGAGTTTTCCATGGCTACACCTTC. Translating it yields CASSDKNMDRVFHGYTF.